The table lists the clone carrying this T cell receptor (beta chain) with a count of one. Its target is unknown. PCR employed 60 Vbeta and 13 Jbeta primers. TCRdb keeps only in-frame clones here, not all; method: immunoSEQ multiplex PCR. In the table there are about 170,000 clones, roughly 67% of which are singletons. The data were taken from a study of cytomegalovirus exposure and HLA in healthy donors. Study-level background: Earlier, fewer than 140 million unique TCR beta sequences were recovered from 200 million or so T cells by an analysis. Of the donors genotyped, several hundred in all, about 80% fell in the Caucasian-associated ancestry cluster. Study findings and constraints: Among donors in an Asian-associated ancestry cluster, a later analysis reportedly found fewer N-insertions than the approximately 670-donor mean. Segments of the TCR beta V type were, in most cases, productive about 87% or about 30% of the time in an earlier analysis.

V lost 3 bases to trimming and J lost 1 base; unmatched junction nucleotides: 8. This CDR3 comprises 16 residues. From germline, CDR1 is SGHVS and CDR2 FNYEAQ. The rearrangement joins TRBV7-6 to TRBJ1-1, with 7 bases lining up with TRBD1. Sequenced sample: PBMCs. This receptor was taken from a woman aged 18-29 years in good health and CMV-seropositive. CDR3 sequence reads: CASSFSGTAGNTEAFF. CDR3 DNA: TGTGCCAGCAGCTTCTCCGGGACAGCCGGGAACACTGAAGCTTTCTTT.